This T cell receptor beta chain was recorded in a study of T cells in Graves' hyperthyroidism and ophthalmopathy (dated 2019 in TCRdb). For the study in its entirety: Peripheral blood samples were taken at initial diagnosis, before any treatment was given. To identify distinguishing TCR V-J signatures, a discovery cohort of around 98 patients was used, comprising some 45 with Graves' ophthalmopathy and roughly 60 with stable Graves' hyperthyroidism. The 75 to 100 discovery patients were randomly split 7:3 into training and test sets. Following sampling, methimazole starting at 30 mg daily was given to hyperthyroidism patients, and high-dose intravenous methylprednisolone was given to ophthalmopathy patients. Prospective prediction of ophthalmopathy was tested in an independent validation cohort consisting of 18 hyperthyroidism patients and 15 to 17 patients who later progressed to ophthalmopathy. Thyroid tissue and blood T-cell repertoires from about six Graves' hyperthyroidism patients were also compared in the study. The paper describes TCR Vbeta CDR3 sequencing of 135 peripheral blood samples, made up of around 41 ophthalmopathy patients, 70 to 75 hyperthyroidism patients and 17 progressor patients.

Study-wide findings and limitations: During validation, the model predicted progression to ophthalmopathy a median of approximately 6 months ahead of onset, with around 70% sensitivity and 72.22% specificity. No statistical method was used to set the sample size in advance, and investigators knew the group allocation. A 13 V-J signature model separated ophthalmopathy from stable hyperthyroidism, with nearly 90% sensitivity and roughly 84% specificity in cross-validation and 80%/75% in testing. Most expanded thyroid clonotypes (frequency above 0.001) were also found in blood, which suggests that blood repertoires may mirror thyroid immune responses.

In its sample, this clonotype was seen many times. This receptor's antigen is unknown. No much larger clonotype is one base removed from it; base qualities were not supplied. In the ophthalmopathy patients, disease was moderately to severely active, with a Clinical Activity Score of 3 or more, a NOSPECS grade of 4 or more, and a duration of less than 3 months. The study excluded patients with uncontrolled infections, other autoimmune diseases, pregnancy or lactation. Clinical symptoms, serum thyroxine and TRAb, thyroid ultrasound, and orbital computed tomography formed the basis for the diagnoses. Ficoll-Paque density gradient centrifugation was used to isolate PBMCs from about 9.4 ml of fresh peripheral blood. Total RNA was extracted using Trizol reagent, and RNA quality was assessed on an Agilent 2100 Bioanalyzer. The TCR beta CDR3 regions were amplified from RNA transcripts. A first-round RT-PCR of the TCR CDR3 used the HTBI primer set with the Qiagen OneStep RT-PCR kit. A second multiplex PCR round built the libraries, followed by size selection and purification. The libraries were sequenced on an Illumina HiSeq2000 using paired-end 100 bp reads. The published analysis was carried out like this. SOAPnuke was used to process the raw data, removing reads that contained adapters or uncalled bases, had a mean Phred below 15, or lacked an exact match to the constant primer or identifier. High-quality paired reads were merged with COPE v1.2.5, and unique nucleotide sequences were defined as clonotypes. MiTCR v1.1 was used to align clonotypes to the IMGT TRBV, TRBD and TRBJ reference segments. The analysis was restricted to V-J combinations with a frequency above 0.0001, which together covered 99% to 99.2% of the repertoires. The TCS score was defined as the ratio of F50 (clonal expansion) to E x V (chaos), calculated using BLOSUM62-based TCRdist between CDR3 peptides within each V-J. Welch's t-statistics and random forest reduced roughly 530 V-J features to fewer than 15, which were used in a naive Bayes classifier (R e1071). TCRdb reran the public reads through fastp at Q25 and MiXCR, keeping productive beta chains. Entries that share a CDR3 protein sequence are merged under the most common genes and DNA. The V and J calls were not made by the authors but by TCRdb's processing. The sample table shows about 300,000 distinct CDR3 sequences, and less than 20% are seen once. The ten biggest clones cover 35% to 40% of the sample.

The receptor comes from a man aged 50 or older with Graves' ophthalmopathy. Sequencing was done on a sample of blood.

The nucleotides are TGTGCCTGGAGTGTGACTAGCGGGAATGAGCAGTTCTTC. This gives the protein CAWSVTSGNEQFF. This chain joins TRBV30 to TRBJ2-1; 10 bases in between match TRBD2. V is cut back by 0 bases and J by 7 bases, with 0 bases in the junction unmatched. The CDR3, from cysteine to phenylalanine, totals 13 residues. Only CDR3 DNA remains: 39 bases, in frame from the first base. In the germline V gene (reference sequence), CDR1 corresponds to GTSNPN and CDR2 to SVGIG. The CDR3, completed at both ends by the reference TRBV30 and TRBJ2-1 genes, gives the full variable domain SQTIHQWPATLVQPVGSPLSLECTVEGTSNPNLYWYRQAAGRGLQLLFYSVGIGQISSEVPQNLSASRPQDRQFILSSKKLLLSDSGFYLCAWSVTSGNEQFFGPGTRLTVL.